The T cell receptor beta chain under discussion was sequenced for a study of blood T cell repertoires in COVID-19 (dated by TCRdb to about 2020). With respect to the entire study: Samples covering the acute and convalescent phases of COVID-19 were provided by collaborators in the United States, Italy and Spain. The material from the prospective study consisted of cDNA or gDNA derived from T cells, B-cell-depleted T cells, or PBMCs. The dataset comprised deeply sampled blood TCRbeta repertoires from subjects exposed to, actively infected with, or recovered from COVID-19. The repertoires were released in a freely available public database meant as a resource for research on the immune response to SARS-CoV-2. The samples were drawn from two sources: the first 160 participants of the ongoing ImmuneRACE study, and over 950 subjects contributed by 6 global collaborators. Sample metadata almost always included a de-identified subject ID, COVID-19 status, age in years and sex. Where available, HLA class I and class II types were taken from metadata supplied by the sample provider and were not determined by assay-based typing. What the authors observed across the whole study: The amount of clinical and demographic metadata varied by source and participant and was provided uncurated.

A remark on this clone: There is no known antigen for this receptor. No quality values exist for individual bases; no much larger clone is one base distant.

The immunoSEQ Assay, a bias-controlled multiplex PCR, was used to amplify TCRbeta CDR3 regions from genomic DNA. Per the source publication's procedure: The number of nucleated cells in each sample was estimated from the amplification of reference gene primers within the assay. To quantify the absolute abundance of each unique TCRbeta CDR3 rearrangement, sequence reads were collapsed and filtered. For each sample, productive Simpson clonality was calculated as the square root of Simpson's diversity index across productive rearrangements. TCRdb limited this immuneACCESS table to in-frame rearrangements with V and J called. A share of clones is missing; checked studies link under half to unresolved V genes, and the rest is unexplained. The D gene and trimming were derived from the DNA, and the V and J assignments and clone size from that table. The sample profile shows roughly 190,000 clones; roughly nine tenths of them were found once. The ten largest clones take up 0.95% to 1.3% of the sample.

Trimming takes 2 bases off V and 6 bases off J; junction bases not matched to a gene: 5. Reading the germline V gene (reference sequence) gives CDR1 MNHEY and CDR2 SMNVEV. The CDR3 goes from the cysteine to the phenylalanine over 15 residues. The read is trimmed to its CDR3 DNA, 45 bases read in frame from base 1. Each collaborating institution followed its own protocols to collect whole blood in K2EDTA tubes. Collaborator samples were shipped for TCRbeta analysis as frozen whole blood, isolated PBMCs, or DNA extracted from either sample type. The clonotype was recovered from a man under 40 with acute or convalescent COVID-19. The sequenced sample consisted of peripheral blood. Recombination joined TRBV27 with TRBJ1-5; 9 bases in the middle match TRBD1. The CDR3 amino acid sequence is: CASSLTGQGSQPQHF. The nucleotide sequence reads as follows: TGTGCCAGCAGTTTAACCGGACAGGGGAGTCAGCCCCAGCATTTT.